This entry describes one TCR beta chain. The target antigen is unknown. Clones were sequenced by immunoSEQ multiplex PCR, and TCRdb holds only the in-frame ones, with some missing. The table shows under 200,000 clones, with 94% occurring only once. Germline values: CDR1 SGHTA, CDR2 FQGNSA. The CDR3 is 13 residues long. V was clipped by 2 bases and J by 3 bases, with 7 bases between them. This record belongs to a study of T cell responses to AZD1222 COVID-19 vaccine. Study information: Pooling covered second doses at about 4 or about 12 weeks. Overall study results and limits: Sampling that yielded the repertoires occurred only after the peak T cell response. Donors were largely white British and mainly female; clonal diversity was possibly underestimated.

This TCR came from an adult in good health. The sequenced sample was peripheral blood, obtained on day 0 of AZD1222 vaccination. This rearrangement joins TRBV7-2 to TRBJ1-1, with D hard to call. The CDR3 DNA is TGTGCCAGCAGCTTATTCCTCGACACTGAAGCTTTCTTT. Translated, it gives CASSLFLDTEAFF.